The rows below give T cell receptor beta chains drawn from one sample of a study of T cells in Graves' hyperthyroidism and ophthalmopathy. TCRdb ran MiXCR on the multiplex PCR reads and lists one entry per CDR3 protein. The data hold about 610,000 distinct CDR3 sequences, with roughly 15% observed a single time. The sample comprised blood. The receptors come from a woman in her thirties or forties with Graves' ophthalmopathy. Both conserved end residues are part of each CDR3. A D gene is named only where the DNA matches it firmly. The size entry is marked missing in some rows and otherwise reads once, few, many or a size class.

d_call,v_call,j_call,clone_size,cdr3_aa,cdr3_nt
TRBD2,TRBV27,TRBJ2-7,many,CASAPGTSGPYEQYF,TGTGCCAGCGCCCCGGGGACTAGCGGGCCCTACGAGCAGTACTTC
-,TRBV27,TRBJ2-2,many,CASSPIGGNTGELFF,TGTGCCAGCAGTCCGATTGGGGGGAACACCGGGGAGCTGTTTTTT
-,TRBV18,TRBJ1-2,-,CASSPGDSDYGYTF,TGTGCCAGCTCACCTGGAGACAGCGACTATGGCTACACCTTC
-,TRBV6-2/TRBV6-3,TRBJ1-5,many,CASSYESNQPQHF,TGTGCCAGCAGTTACGAGTCCAATCAGCCCCAGCATTTT
-,TRBV6-2/TRBV6-3,TRBJ1-5,many,CASSSSAFYSNQPQHF,TGTGCCAGCAGTTCGTCAGCCTTTTATAGCAATCAGCCCCAGCATTTT
TRBD1,TRBV28,TRBJ1-2,many,CASSPPRGQTYGYTF,TGTGCCAGCAGCCCCCCTAGGGGGCAGACCTATGGCTACACCTTC
-,TRBV6-1,TRBJ2-2,many,CASSPPYGANTGELFF,TGTGCCAGCAGTCCCCCCTATGGCGCGAACACCGGGGAGCTGTTTTTT
TRBD1,TRBV6-1,TRBJ2-7,many,CASSVLGQGDYEQYF,TGTGCCAGCAGTGTCTTGGGACAGGGGGACTACGAGCAGTACTTC
TRBD1,TRBV9,TRBJ2-5,many,CASSAQGVGPQTQYF,TGTGCCAGCAGCGCTCAGGGGGTAGGGCCACAGACCCAGTACTTC
-,TRBV10-3,TRBJ2-7,many,CAISVPGRVYEQYF,TGTGCCATCAGTGTCCCCGGCAGGGTCTACGAGCAGTACTTC
TRBD1,TRBV2,TRBJ1-1,many,CASSSRQGRHTEAFF,TGTGCCAGCAGCTCCAGACAGGGGAGACACACTGAAGCTTTCTTT
-,TRBV4-1,TRBJ1-1,-,CASSQLGTRIHTEAFF,TGCGCCAGCAGCCAATTGGGGACGAGGATACACACTGAAGCTTTCTTT
-,TRBV30,TRBJ2-7,many,CAWSPRGTYEQYF,TGTGCCTGGAGTCCCCGGGGAACCTACGAGCAGTACTTC
TRBD1,TRBV11-2,TRBJ1-2,many,CASRRPGQGEPNYGYTF,TGTGCCAGCAGAAGACCGGGACAGGGTGAACCTAACTATGGCTACACCTTC
-,TRBV18,TRBJ2-6,-,CASSPSQSSGANVLTF,TGTGCCAGCTCACCAAGTCAAAGCTCTGGGGCCAACGTCCTGACTTTC
TRBD2,TRBV6-2/TRBV6-3,TRBJ2-5,many,CASSYGTSGKQETQYF,TGTGCCAGCAGTTACGGGACTAGCGGGAAACAAGAGACCCAGTACTTC
-,TRBV24-1,TRBJ2-2,-,CATSDLQVQGQFDTGELFF,TGTGCCACCAGTGATTTGCAGGTTCAGGGCCAGTTCGACACCGGGGAGCTGTTTTTT
-,TRBV12-3/TRBV12-4,TRBJ2-5,many,CASSFRLRETQYF,TGTGCCAGCAGTTTTCGCCTTCGGGAGACCCAGTACTTC
-,TRBV9,TRBJ1-1,many,CASSVEGVETAFF,TGTGCCAGCAGCGTAGAAGGGGTAGAAACGGCTTTCTTT
-,TRBV20-1,TRBJ1-3,many,CSAREEGGNTIYF,TGCAGTGCTAGAGAGGAGGGAGGAAACACCATATATTTT
-,TRBV25-1,TRBJ2-4,few,CASSEKGNIQYF,TGTGCCAGCAGTGAAAAGGGAAACATTCAGTACTTC
TRBD2,TRBV6-5,TRBJ2-7,-,CASSWGSGDSEQYF,TGTGCCAGCAGTTGGGGGAGCGGGGATTCTGAGCAGTACTTC
-,TRBV18,TRBJ2-7,-,CASSPPTLATPEQYF,TGTGCCAGCTCACCACCCACCCTTGCGACGCCCGAGCAGTACTTC
-,TRBV14,TRBJ1-3,-,CASSLKTGWSGNTIYF,TGTGCCAGCAGCCTCAAAACCGGGTGGTCTGGAAACACCATATATTTT
TRBD1,TRBV7-3,TRBJ2-7,many,CASSFLGTGDYEQYF,TGTGCCAGCAGCTTCCTTGGGACAGGAGACTACGAGCAGTACTTC
-,TRBV30,TRBJ1-1,many,CAWSASGLLNTEAFF,TGTGCCTGGAGTGCCTCGGGACTTCTGAACACTGAAGCTTTCTTT
-,TRBV28,TRBJ2-2,-,CASSSIDGEDTGELFF,TGTGCCAGCAGTTCCATCGATGGGGAGGACACCGGGGAGCTGTTTTTT
-,TRBV29-1,TRBJ2-7,-,CSGLLSGDEQYF,TGCAGCGGATTGTTAAGCGGAGACGAGCAGTACTTC
-,TRBV6-2/TRBV6-3,TRBJ1-5,many,CASSYSVGAQPQHF,TGTGCCAGCAGTTACTCGGTAGGGGCTCAGCCCCAGCATTTT
-,TRBV20-1,TRBJ1-3,many,CSANRAGGNTIYF,TGCAGTGCTAACAGGGCGGGTGGAAACACCATATATTTT
-,TRBV6-5,TRBJ1-1,many,CASSYNPPGNTEAFF,TGTGCCAGCAGTTACAACCCTCCCGGGAACACTGAAGCTTTCTTT
TRBD1,TRBV12-3/TRBV12-4,TRBJ1-1,many,CASSQGESFAEAFF,TGTGCCAGCAGTCAGGGGGAAAGTTTTGCTGAAGCTTTCTTT
TRBD1,TRBV28,TRBJ2-7,many,CASSPSGQGQSEQYF,TGTGCCAGCAGTCCCTCGGGACAGGGACAGTCCGAGCAGTACTTC
-,TRBV20-1,TRBJ1-2,many,CSARSHRETVDYGYTF,TGCAGTGCCCGAAGTCACAGGGAAACGGTGGACTATGGCTACACCTTC
TRBD2,TRBV12-3/TRBV12-4,TRBJ2-5,many,CASSFWREGRETQYF,TGTGCCAGCAGTTTTTGGCGGGAGGGACGGGAGACCCAGTACTTC
-,TRBV6-1,TRBJ1-5,-,CASRAGTTNQPQHF,TGTGCCAGCAGGGCCGGGACCACCAATCAGCCCCAGCATTTT
TRBD2,TRBV6-2/TRBV6-3,TRBJ2-1,-,CASTYGGADEQFF,TGTGCCAGCACCTACGGGGGGGCCGATGAGCAGTTCTTC
-,TRBV27,TRBJ2-2,many,CASSLGSLGQFGTGELFF,TGTGCCAGCAGTTTAGGGTCCCTAGGACAGTTCGGAACCGGGGAGCTGTTTTTT
TRBD1,TRBV6-1,TRBJ2-7,many,CASGGTRDRGYEQYF,TGTGCCAGCGGCGGGACCCGGGACAGGGGATACGAGCAGTACTTC
-,TRBV18,TRBJ2-7,many,CASSPPGRLREQYF,TGTGCCAGCTCACCGCCAGGGAGACTACGGGAGCAGTACTTC
TRBD1,TRBV12-3/TRBV12-4,TRBJ1-5,many,CASRGTGDQPQHF,TGTGCCAGCAGAGGGACAGGGGATCAGCCCCAGCATTTT
-,TRBV19,TRBJ1-2,-,CASKPRGIAGYGYTF,TGTGCCAGTAAGCCGAGGGGGATTGCTGGCTATGGCTACACCTTC
-,TRBV18,TRBJ2-5,-,CASSSGIEETQYF,TGCGCCAGCTCATCAGGCATAGAAGAGACCCAGTACTTC
TRBD1,TRBV6-5,TRBJ2-5,many,CASIPRQGADQETQYF,TGTGCCAGCATTCCAAGACAGGGGGCTGACCAAGAGACCCAGTACTTC
-,TRBV11-2,TRBJ2-7,many,CASSLAIGTVSYEQYF,TGTGCCAGCAGCCTTGCTATCGGGACGGTATCCTACGAGCAGTACTTC
TRBD1,TRBV12-3/TRBV12-4,TRBJ1-1,many,CASSPNRGRRTEAFF,TGTGCCAGCAGTCCCAACAGGGGAAGAAGGACTGAAGCTTTCTTT
TRBD1,TRBV12-5,TRBJ2-4,few,CASGSWTGGAKNIQYF,TGTGCTAGTGGTTCTTGGACAGGTGGAGCCAAAAACATTCAGTACTTC